A single sample gave rise to the 27 T cell receptor beta chains below, sequenced in a study of cytomegalovirus exposure and HLA in healthy donors. It was with 60 Vbeta and 13 Jbeta primers that the PCR ran. Clones were sequenced by immunoSEQ multiplex PCR, and TCRdb holds only the in-frame ones, with some missing. The sample records 150,000 to 170,000 clones, about 80% being singletons. The specimen was PBMCs. Receptors were obtained from a woman aged 40 to 50 in good health and CMV-seronegative.

The rearrangement uses TRBV4-1 and TRBJ1-1; D is undetermined. This CDR3 has 13 amino acids. V dropped 0 bases and J dropped 10 bases, with 12 bases sitting between them. Germline CDR1 reads MGHRA; CDR2 reads YSYEKL. CDR3 in amino acids: CASSQDYPPRAFF. As DNA, the CDR3 is TGCGCCAGCAGCCAAGACTATCCCCCCCGAGCTTTCTTT.

V usage is TRBV6-5 and J usage is TRBJ1-2; the match to TRBD1 covers 7 bases. Germline V gives CDR1 MNHEY, CDR2 SVGAGI. The CDR3 extends over 12 amino acids. The V gene end was trimmed by 5 bases and the J gene end by 7 bases; junction bases not matched to a gene: 4. CDR3 nucleotides: TGTGCCAGCAGTCAGGGACAGTCTGGCTACACCTTC. As protein: CASSQGQSGYTF.

The chain uses TRBV4-1 and TRBJ1-1, with D uncertain. Trimming cost V 1 base and J 5 bases, with 17 bases left between them. CDR1 is MGHRA, CDR2 YSYEKL, per germline. This CDR3 has 16 amino acids. The DNA of the CDR3 is TGCGCCAGCAGCCAAGGAGGGTCACGGGGAAGGACTGAAGCTTTCTTT. Translation: CASSQGGSRGRTEAFF.

The J gene is TRBJ1-2, the V gene TRBV4-1; D gene ambiguous. V lost 1 base, J lost 2 bases, and 5 bases lay in between. This CDR3 is 13 amino acids long. Germline CDR1 is MGHRA and CDR2 is YSYEKL. CDR3 loop: CASSQAPNYGYTF. CDR3 DNA: TGCGCCAGCAGCCAAGCCCCAAACTATGGCTACACCTTC.

The chain carries TRBV6-5 and TRBJ1-4, with a possible D match to TRBD1 (5 bases). Trimming removed 3 bases at V and 8 bases at J, with 19 bases between. This CDR3 is built from 16 residues. Looked up from germline, CDR1 is MNHEY and CDR2 is SVGAGI. CDR3 sequence (DNA): TGTGCCAGCAGTTATTCTACAGGTGGACCCGGGGAAAAACTGTTTTTT. This translates into CASSYSTGGPGEKLFF.

This chain links TRBV7-8 with TRBJ2-5, with 8 bases matching TRBD2. The ends lost 4 bases at V and 2 bases at J; junction bases unmatched: 6. CDR3 length equals 15 residues. Germline V gene lookup returns CDR1 SGHVS and CDR2 FQNEAQ. CDR3 coding DNA: TGTGCCAGCAGCTCGGGACTAGTTGAGCAAGAGACCCAGTACTTC. It yields the protein CASSSGLVEQETQYF.

This clone was observed once. V is TRBV7-8 and J is TRBJ1-2; 7 bases are shared with TRBD1. Germline CDR1 SGHVS, CDR2 FQNEAQ. This CDR3 spans 15 amino acids. V gave up 5 bases and J gave up 6 bases; unmatched junction bases: 12. The CDR3 loop reads CASSRNTQGYHGYTF. As DNA, the CDR3 is TGTGCCAGCAGCCGAAATACACAGGGGTATCATGGCTACACCTTC.

The genes are TRBV2 and TRBJ2-7; D is perhaps TRBD1 (6 bases). From germline, CDR1 is SNHLY and CDR2 FYNNEI. The CDR3 loop spans 14 amino acids. V gave up 4 bases and J gave up 2 bases, with 12 bases separating them. The CDR3 DNA sequence: TGTGCCAGCAGTGTGAGACAGGACACCTACGAGCAGTACTTC. Its protein is CASSVRQDTYEQYF.

This rearrangement joins TRBV7-8 to TRBJ1-5; D possibly corresponds to TRBD1 (5 bases). Germline CDR1 is SGHVS and CDR2 is FQNEAQ. The CDR3 has 16 amino acids. Trimming removed 2 bases at V and 0 bases at J, with 11 bases between. For the CDR3, the DNA is TGTGCCAGCAGCTTATTCAGGGTCGCTAGCAATCAGCCCCAGCATTTT. The encoded protein is CASSLFRVASNQPQHF.

This clone was counted only a few times. The rearrangement links TRBV6-4 to TRBJ2-7; perhaps TRBD1 as D (6 bases). The CDR3 runs to 19 residues. V shed 3 bases and J shed 5 bases, with 29 bases lying between them. From germline, CDR1 is MRHNA and CDR2 SNTAGT. The CDR3 bases are TGTGCCAGCAGTGATCGGTCTAACTTCCACGTACTTTACAGGGACGAGCAGTACTTC. Translation: CASSDRSNFHVLYRDEQYF.

This chain joins TRBV5-4 and TRBJ1-1; the match to TRBD1 covers 9 bases. Germline lookup yields CDR1 SGHNT and CDR2 YYREEE (reference sequence). The CDR3 contains 13 residues. With V trimmed by 3 bases and J by 3 bases, 0 bases remained unmatched. CDR3 sequence reads: CASSWDRDTEAFF. CDR3 bases: TGTGCCAGCAGCTGGGACAGGGACACTGAAGCTTTCTTT.

On this clone: Other DNA sequences from this sample encode an identical CDR3 as well. The rearrangement uses TRBV2 and TRBJ1-1; D uncertain. The germline gives CDR1 SNHLY, CDR2 FYNNEI. The CDR3 sequence is 13 residues long. V dropped 8 bases and J dropped 2 bases, with 12 bases sitting between them. The CDR3 here is CASGREHNTEAFF. In nucleotides, the CDR3 is TGTGCCAGCGGCCGGGAGCATAACACTGAAGCTTTCTTT.

The J gene is TRBJ1-5, the V gene TRBV27, with D unclear. Trimming shortened V by 6 bases and J by 3 bases, and 6 bases separated the two germline ends. The length of the CDR3 is 12 residues. Per germline, CDR1 MNHEY and CDR2 SMNVEV (reference sequence). The CDR3 sequence is CASRRYNQPQHF. The CDR3, as DNA: TGTGCCAGCAGGAGGTACAATCAGCCCCAGCATTTT.

The chain links TRBV11-3 to TRBJ1-3; the match to TRBD1 covers 7 bases. Trimming at V came to 4 bases and at J to 0 bases, leaving 6 bases not matched to a gene. Germline CDR1 SGHNT, CDR2 YENEEA. The CDR3 has 16 amino acids. CDR3 protein: CASSSPGDSSGNTIYF. CDR3 sequence (DNA): TGTGCCAGCAGCTCCCCTGGGGACAGCTCTGGAAACACCATATATTTT.

The V and J genes are TRBV21-1 and TRBJ1-1. TRBV21-1 is labeled a pseudogene. This CDR3 comprises 12 residues. The CDR3 coding sequence is TGTGCCAGCAGCGCGGGAGTCACTGAAGCTTTCTTT. Its translation is CASSAGVTEAFF.

This clone has more than one count but fewer than ten. This chain joins TRBV6-5 and TRBJ1-5; 11 nucleotides match TRBD1. Per germline, CDR1 MNHEY and CDR2 SVGAGI. Trimming took 5 bases from V and 6 from J; bases not matched to a gene: 6. The CDR3 is 15 residues long. CDR3 protein: CASSTGTGGTQPQHF. CDR3 coding DNA: TGTGCCAGCAGTACCGGGACAGGGGGAACTCAGCCCCAGCATTTT.

The chain has TRBV6-5 and TRBJ1-2, with 7 bases fitting TRBD1. The ends lost 2 bases at V and 2 bases at J; junction bases unmatched: 2. Germline V gives CDR1 MNHEY, CDR2 SVGAGI. The CDR3 length is 14 residues. The CDR3 DNA sequence: TGTGCCAGCAGTTACGCACAGGGGAACTATGGCTACACCTTC. Translating gives CASSYAQGNYGYTF.

This chain links TRBV4-1 with TRBJ1-1, with TRBD1 as a possible D gene (6 bases). The CDR3 contains 17 residues. With 0 bases removed from V and 1 base from J, the gap between germline ends came to 15 bases. Germline CDR1 MGHRA, CDR2 YSYEKL. CDR3 in DNA: TGCGCCAGCAGCCAAGAGTGGGCAGGGGTGGGGAACACTGAAGCTTTCTTT. Translating it yields CASSQEWAGVGNTEAFF.

This clone was observed once. The J gene is TRBJ2-7, the V gene TRBV11-3, with 8 bases that match TRBD2. Germline values: CDR1 SGHNT, CDR2 YENEEA. With V trimmed by 3 bases and J by 3 bases, 13 bases remained unmatched. The length of the CDR3 is 17 residues. In DNA form, the CDR3 reads TGTGCCAGCAGCTTCCGGTTAGCGGGACCAAGGGTCTACGAGCAGTACTTC. Protein product: CASSFRLAGPRVYEQYF.

The chain's CDR3 is CASSMTVMNTEAFF. The CDR3, as DNA: TGCGCCAGCAGTATGACAGTGATGAACACTGAAGCTTTCTTT. This chain links TRBV10-2 with TRBJ1-1; possible D gene TRBD1, 5 bases. V shed 5 bases and J shed 0 bases, with 10 bases lying between them. Germline V lookup: CDR1 WSHSY, CDR2 SAAADI. This CDR3 contains 14 residues.

The chain carries TRBV2 and TRBJ2-7; maybe TRBD1 (5 bases). Trimming removed 2 bases at V and 4 bases at J, with 6 bases between. Per germline, CDR1 SNHLY and CDR2 FYNNEI. CDR3 length: 12 residues. CDR3 loop: CASSERGYEQYF. In nucleotides, the CDR3 is TGTGCCAGCAGTGAAAGGGGTTACGAGCAGTACTTC.

The chain employs TRBV11-2 and TRBJ1-1; 7 nucleotides align to TRBD1. Germline CDR1 reads SGHAT; CDR2 reads FQNNGV. J lost 2 bases, V lost 4 bases, and 7 bases had no gene match. The CDR3 spans 15 residues. CDR3 protein: CASSSDRVDNTEAFF. DNA for the CDR3: TGTGCCAGCAGCTCCGACAGGGTGGACAACACTGAAGCTTTCTTT.

The rearrangement links TRBV6-1 to TRBJ2-3; 8 bases are shared with TRBD2. Germline values: CDR1 MNHNS, CDR2 SASEGT. The CDR3 is 16 amino acids. With V trimmed by 3 bases and J by 0 bases, 5 bases remained unmatched. CDR3 protein: CASSETLAGSTDTQYF. CDR3 sequence (DNA): TGTGCCAGCAGTGAGACCTTAGCGGGGAGCACAGATACGCAGTATTTT.

V usage is TRBV4-2 and J usage is TRBJ2-3; TRBD2 is a possible D gene (6 bases). Deletions cut 7 bases from V and 2 bases from J, with 16 bases between. Per the germline V gene, CDR1 is LGHNA and CDR2 is YNFKEQ. The CDR3 is made up of 15 amino acids. The CDR3, as DNA: TGTGCCAGCACTCAAACGGGGGACCCCACAGATACGCAGTATTTT. As protein: CASTQTGDPTDTQYF.

Written as DNA, the CDR3 is TGTGCCAGCACCTCCGACAGGGGGCGGGCAGATACGCAGTATTTT. Translated, it gives CASTSDRGRADTQYF. The J gene is TRBJ2-3, the V gene TRBV6-5; 10 nucleotides match TRBD1. Germline V CDR1 and CDR2: MNHEY, SVGAGI. This CDR3 has 15 residues. With 7 bases clipped from V and 4 bases from J, the junction kept 8 bases outside the gene matches.

This clone showed up just once. The chain is built from TRBV6-4 and TRBJ1-5, with 8 bases identical to TRBD1. The CDR3 sequence is 14 residues long. CDR1 is MRHNA and CDR2 is SNTAGT in the germline V gene. With 6 bases clipped from V and 3 bases from J, the junction kept 4 bases outside the gene matches. CDR3 region: CASSPQGDNQPQHF. The CDR3 DNA reads TGTGCCAGCAGCCCACAGGGGGACAATCAGCCCCAGCATTTT.

The V call is TRBV7-6, the J call TRBJ2-1; TRBD1 is a possible D gene (6 bases). Germline CDR1 reads SGHVS; CDR2 reads FNYEAQ. This CDR3 has 15 amino acids. The V end was cut by 5 bases, the J end by 9 bases, with 20 bases between. The CDR3 sequence: CASSPGHTARGEQFF. DNA of the CDR3: TGTGCCAGCAGCCCGGGACACACCGCTCGGGGTGAGCAGTTCTTC.